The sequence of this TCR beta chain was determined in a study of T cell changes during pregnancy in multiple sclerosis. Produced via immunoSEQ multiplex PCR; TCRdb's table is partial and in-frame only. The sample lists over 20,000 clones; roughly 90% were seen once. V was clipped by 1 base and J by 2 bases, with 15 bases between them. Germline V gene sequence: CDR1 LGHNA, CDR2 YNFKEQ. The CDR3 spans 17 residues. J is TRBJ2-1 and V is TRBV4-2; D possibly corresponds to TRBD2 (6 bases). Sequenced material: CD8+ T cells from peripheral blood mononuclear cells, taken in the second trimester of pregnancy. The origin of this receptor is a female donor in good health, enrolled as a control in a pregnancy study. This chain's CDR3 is CASSQAGESTPYNEQFF. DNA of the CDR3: TGTGCCAGCAGCCAAGCGGGAGAATCAACCCCCTACAATGAGCAGTTCTTC.